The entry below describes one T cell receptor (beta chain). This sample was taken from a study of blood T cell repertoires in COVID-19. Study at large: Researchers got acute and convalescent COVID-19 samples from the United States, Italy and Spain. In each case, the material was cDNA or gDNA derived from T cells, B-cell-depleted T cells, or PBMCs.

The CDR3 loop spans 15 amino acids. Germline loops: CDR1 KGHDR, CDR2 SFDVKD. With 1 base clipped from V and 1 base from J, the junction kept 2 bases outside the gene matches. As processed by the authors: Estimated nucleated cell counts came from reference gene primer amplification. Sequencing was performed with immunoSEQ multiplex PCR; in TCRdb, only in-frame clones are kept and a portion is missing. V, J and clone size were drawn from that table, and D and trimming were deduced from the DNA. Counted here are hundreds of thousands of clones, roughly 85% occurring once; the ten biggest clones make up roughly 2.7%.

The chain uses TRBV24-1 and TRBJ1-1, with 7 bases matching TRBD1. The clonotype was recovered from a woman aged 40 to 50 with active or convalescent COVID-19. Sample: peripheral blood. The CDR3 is CATSDLKGANTEAFF. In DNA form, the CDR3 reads TGTGCCACCAGTGATTTAAAGGGGGCGAACACTGAAGCTTTCTTT.